This entry features one T cell receptor (beta chain) sequence. The antigen is undetermined. Germline CDR1 and CDR2: SGDLS and YYNGEE. V was clipped by 4 bases and J by 1 base, with 12 bases between them. This CDR3 contains 14 residues. A roughly 200 ng quantity of DNA, 25,000 to 30,000 T cell genomes, went into the sorted-subset replicate PCRs. Sequenced by immunoSEQ multiplex PCR; TCRdb stores in-frame clones only, minus some. The sample shows some 1 million clones, under 80% of them seen only once. This sample was taken from a study of shared clonotypes between healthy human individuals. Across the whole study: The donors, a couple of women and a few men, were aged 18 to 49. Notes on the study in general: Although depth was large, rarefaction showed that sequencing of the sorted subsets was incomplete.

Every contributor of samples was a Caucasian grown-up residing in Nashville, Tennessee. The sequence came from a man aged 18 to 30 in good health. The sequenced sample was memory CD4+ T cells sorted from blood. The subset is: CD45RA-negative fraction. This sequence joins TRBV9 and TRBJ2-7; no reliable D call. The CDR3 DNA is TGTGCCAGCAGCCGTGGTCATCAGTCCTACGAGCAGTACTTC. Encoded protein: CASSRGHQSYEQYF. The full variable domain, completed using reference TRBV9 and TRBJ2-7, is DSGVTQTPKHLITATGQRVTLRCSPRSGDLSVYWYQQSLDQGLQFLIQYYNGEERAKGNILERFSAQQFPDLHSELNLSSLELGDSALYFCASSRGHQSYEQYFGPGTRLTVT.